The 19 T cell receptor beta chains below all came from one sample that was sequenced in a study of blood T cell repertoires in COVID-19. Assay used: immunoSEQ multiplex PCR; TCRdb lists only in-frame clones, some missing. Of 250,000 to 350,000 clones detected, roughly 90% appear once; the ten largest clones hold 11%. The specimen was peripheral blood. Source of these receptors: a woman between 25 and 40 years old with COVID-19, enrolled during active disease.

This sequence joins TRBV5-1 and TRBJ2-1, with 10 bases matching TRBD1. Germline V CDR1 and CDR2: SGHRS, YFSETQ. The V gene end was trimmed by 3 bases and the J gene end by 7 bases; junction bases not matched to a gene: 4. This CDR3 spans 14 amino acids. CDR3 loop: CASSSRDRGNEQFF. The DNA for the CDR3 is TGCGCCAGCAGCTCGAGGGACAGGGGTAATGAGCAGTTCTTC.

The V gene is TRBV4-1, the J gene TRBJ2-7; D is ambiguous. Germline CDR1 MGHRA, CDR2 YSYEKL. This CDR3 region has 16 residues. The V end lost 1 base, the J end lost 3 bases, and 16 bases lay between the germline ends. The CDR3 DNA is TGCGCCAGCAGCCAAGTGGCCGGGTTGTCTAGCTACGAGCAGTACTTC. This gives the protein CASSQVAGLSSYEQYF.

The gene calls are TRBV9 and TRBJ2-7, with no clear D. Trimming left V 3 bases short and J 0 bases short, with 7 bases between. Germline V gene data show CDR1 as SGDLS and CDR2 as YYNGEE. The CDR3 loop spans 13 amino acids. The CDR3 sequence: CASSGGGSYEQYF. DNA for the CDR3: TGTGCCAGCAGCGGTGGCGGCTCCTACGAGCAGTACTTC.

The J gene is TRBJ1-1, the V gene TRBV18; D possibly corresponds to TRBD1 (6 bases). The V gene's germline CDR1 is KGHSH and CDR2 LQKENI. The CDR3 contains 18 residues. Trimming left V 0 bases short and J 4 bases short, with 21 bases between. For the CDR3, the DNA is TGTGCCAGCTCACCACCGGAGGCGGGCAGGGGTGGAAGCACTGAAGCTTTCTTT. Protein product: CASSPPEAGRGGSTEAFF. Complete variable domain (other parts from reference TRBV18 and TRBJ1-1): NAGVMQNPRHLVRRRGQEARLRCSPMKGHSHVYWYRQLPEEGLKFMVYLQKENIIDESGMPKERFSAEFPKEGPSILRIQQVVRGDSAAYFCASSPPEAGRGGSTEAFFGQGTRLTVV.

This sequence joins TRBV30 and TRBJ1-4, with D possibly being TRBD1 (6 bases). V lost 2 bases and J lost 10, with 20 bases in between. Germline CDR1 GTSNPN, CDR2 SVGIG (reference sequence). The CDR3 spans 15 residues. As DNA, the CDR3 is TGTGCCTGGAGTTTGGGGACAACGGCGGTGGGAAAACTGTTTTTT. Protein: CAWSLGTTAVGKLFF.

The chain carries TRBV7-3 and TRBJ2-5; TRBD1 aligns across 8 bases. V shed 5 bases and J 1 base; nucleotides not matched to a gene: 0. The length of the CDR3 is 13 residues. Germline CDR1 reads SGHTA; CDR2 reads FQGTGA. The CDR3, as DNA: TGTGCCAGCAGCACAGGGGGCCAAGAGACCCAGTACTTC. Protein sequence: CASSTGGQETQYF.

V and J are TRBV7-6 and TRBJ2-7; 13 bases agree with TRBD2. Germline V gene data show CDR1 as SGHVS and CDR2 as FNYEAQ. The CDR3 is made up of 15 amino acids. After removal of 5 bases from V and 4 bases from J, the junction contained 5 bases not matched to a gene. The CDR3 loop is CASSPRTSGSYEQYF. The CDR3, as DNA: TGTGCCAGCAGCCCTAGGACTAGCGGGAGTTACGAGCAGTACTTC.

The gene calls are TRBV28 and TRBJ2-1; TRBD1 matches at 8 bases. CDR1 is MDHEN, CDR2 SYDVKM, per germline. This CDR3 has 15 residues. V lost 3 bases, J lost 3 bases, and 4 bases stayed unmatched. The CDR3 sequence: CASSFLDRDYNEQFF. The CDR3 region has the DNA TGTGCCAGCAGTTTCCTGGACAGGGACTACAATGAGCAGTTCTTC. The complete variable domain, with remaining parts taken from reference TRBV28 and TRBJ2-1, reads DVKVTQSSRYLVKRTGEKVFLECVQDMDHENMFWYRQDPGLGLRLIYFSYDVKMKEKGDIPEGYSVSREKKERFSLILESASTNQTSMYLCASSFLDRDYNEQFFGPGTRLTVL.

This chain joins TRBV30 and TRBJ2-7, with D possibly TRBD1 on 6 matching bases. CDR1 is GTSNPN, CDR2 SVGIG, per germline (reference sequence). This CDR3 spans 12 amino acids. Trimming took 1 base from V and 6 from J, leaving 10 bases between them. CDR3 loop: CAWSDTGPEQYF. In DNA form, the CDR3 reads TGTGCCTGGAGTGACACAGGGCCCGAGCAGTACTTC.

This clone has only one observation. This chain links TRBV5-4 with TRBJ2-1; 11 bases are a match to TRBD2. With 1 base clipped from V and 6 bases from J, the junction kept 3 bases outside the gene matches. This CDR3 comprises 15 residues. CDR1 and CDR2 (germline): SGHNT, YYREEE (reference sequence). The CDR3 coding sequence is TGTGCCAGCAGCTTGACTAGCGGGAGTGGCAATGAGCAGTTCTTC. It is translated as CASSLTSGSGNEQFF.

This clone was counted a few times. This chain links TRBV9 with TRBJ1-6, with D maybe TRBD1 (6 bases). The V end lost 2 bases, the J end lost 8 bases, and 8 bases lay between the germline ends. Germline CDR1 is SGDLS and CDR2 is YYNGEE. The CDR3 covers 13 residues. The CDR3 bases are TGTGCCAGCAGCGTCGCAGGGGATTCACCCCTCCACTTT. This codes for CASSVAGDSPLHF.

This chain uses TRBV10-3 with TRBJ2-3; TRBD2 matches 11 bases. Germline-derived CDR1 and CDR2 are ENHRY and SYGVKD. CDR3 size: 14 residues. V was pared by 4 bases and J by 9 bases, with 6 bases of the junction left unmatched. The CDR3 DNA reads TGTGCCATCAGTGTAGCGGGAGGGCCGGAGACGCAGTATTTT. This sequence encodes CAISVAGGPETQYF.

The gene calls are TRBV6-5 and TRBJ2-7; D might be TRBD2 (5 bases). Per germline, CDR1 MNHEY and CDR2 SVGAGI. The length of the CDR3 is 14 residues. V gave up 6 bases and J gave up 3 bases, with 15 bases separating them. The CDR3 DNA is TGTGCCAGCAGGGACCCGGGGAGAGACTACGAGCAGTACTTC. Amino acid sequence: CASRDPGRDYEQYF.

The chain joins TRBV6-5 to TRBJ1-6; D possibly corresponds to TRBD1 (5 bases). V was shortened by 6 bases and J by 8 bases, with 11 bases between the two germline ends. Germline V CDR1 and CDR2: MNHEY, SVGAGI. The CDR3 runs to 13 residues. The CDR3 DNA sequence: TGTGCCAGCAGACGACGGGGGGATTCACCCCTCCACTTT. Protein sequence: CASRRRGDSPLHF.

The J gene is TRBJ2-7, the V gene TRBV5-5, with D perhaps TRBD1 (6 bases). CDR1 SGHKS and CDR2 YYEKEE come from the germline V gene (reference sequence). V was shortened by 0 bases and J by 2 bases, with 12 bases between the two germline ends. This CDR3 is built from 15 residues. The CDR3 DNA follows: TGTGCCAGCAGCTTGGGCCCGGGACACACCTACGAGCAGTACTTC. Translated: CASSLGPGHTYEQYF.

CDR3 nucleotide sequence: TGCGCCAGCAGCCAAGTGGGAGCAGATACGCAGTATTTT. It yields the protein CASSQVGADTQYF. The V gene is TRBV4-1, the J gene TRBJ2-3; D may be TRBD2 (5 bases). The CDR3 extends over 13 amino acids. The germline CDR1 and CDR2 sequences are MGHRA and YSYEKL. V lost 1 base, J lost 4 bases, and 6 bases lay in between.

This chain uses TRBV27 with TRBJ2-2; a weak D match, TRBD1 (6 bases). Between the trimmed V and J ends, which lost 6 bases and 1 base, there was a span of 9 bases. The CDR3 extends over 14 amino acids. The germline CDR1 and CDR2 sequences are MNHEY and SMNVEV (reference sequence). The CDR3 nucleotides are TGTGCCAGCAGCCAGACAGGGAACACCGGGGAGCTGTTTTTT. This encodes CASSQTGNTGELFF.

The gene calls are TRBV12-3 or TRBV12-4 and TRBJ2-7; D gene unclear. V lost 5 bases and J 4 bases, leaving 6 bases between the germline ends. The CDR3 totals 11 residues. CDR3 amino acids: CASSHKYEQYF. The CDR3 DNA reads TGTGCCAGCAGTCACAAATACGAGCAGTACTTC.

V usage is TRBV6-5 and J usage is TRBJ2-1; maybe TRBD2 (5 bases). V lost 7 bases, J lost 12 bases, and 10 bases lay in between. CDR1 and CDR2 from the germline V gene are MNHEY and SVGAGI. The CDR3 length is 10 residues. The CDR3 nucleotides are TGTGCCAGCAAGGTTGCGGGGCAGTTCTTC. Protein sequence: CASKVAGQFF.